The clone carrying this T cell receptor beta chain was found once. The antigen is unknown. The sample is drawn from a study of cytomegalovirus exposure and HLA in healthy donors. Study-level information: Tens of millions of unique TCRs from HLA-typed donors made up an early data release. Study findings and constraints: Most TCR beta V segments were productive about 90% or about 30% of the time in an earlier analysis. In a later analysis, CMV-associated beta chains were mostly HLA-associated, it appeared.

The PCR made use of 60 Vbeta and 13 Jbeta primers. Sequencing used immunoSEQ multiplex PCR; TCRdb keeps in-frame clones, though not all of them. This table has approximately 180,000 clones, 77% appearing once. This CDR3 is built from 15 residues. The V gene's germline CDR1 is SGHRS and CDR2 YFSETQ. V was pared by 1 base and J by 4 bases, with 12 bases between. Sequenced input: PBMCs. The receptor's source is a woman younger than 45 in good health and CMV-seropositive. This chain joins TRBV5-1 and TRBJ2-1; D might be TRBD2 (5 bases). CDR3 loop: CASSLRPSSYNEQFF. CDR3 nucleotides: TGCGCCAGCAGCTTGCGGCCTAGCAGTTACAATGAGCAGTTCTTC.